Listed below are T cell receptor beta chains from one sample, sequenced in a study of T cell repertoires in cytomegalovirus infection. These receptors' antigens are unknown. In TCRdb, the reads were re-called with MiXCR into one record per CDR3 protein. The sample has about 740,000 distinct CDR3 sequences, around 31% seen once; the top ten hold 18%. Sequenced here: cultured PBMCs, sampled from culture after CMV antigen stimulation. These receptor sequences come from a human donor in good health (CMV status not recorded). Some clones in this sample may be carry-over from other donors' samples. Each CDR3 is given with its conserved first and last residue. The order of the fields is clone size, D gene, J gene, V gene, CDR3 DNA, CDR3 protein. A D gene is named only where the DNA matches it firmly. The size field is filled for only some rows; it gives once, few, many or a size class.

clone size: -
D gene: -
J gene: TRBJ1-2
V gene: TRBV7-2
CDR3 DNA: TGTGCCAGCAGCCTCAGGGTTATGGGCTATGGCTACACCTTC
CDR3 protein: CASSLRVMGYGYTF

clone size: -
D gene: -
J gene: TRBJ2-3
V gene: TRBV11-1
CDR3 DNA: TGTGCCAGGAGCCCGCACCGGCGGGACACAGATACGCAGTATTTT
CDR3 protein: CARSPHRRDTDTQYF

clone size: -
D gene: -
J gene: TRBJ2-3
V gene: TRBV5-8
CDR3 DNA: TGTGCCAGCAGTCTCTACCCCCGGGGGACCGCAGATACGCAGTATTTT
CDR3 protein: CASSLYPRGTADTQYF

clone size: many
D gene: TRBD2
J gene: TRBJ2-7
V gene: TRBV7-2
CDR3 DNA: TGTGCCAGCAGCTTAGAAGGGACTAGCGGGAGTTCCGAGCAGTACTTC
CDR3 protein: CASSLEGTSGSSEQYF

clone size: few
D gene: TRBD1
J gene: TRBJ1-3
V gene: TRBV5-3
CDR3 DNA: TGTGCCAGCAGCCCGGGACAGGGCTTCTCTGGAAACACCATATATTTT
CDR3 protein: CASSPGQGFSGNTIYF

clone size: few
D gene: TRBD2
J gene: TRBJ2-1
V gene: TRBV6-1
CDR3 DNA: TGTGCCAGCAGTTGGACTAGCGGGGGGGCGGACCCTCGCTACAATGAGCAGTTCTTC
CDR3 protein: CASSWTSGGADPRYNEQFF

clone size: many
D gene: -
J gene: TRBJ1-6
V gene: TRBV7-2
CDR3 DNA: TGTGCCAGCAGCTTCACCGGAGGCACCCTCCACTTT
CDR3 protein: CASSFTGGTLHF

clone size: few
D gene: TRBD1
J gene: TRBJ1-1
V gene: TRBV18
CDR3 DNA: TGTGCCAGCTCTCCTCAACAGGGGAGGAACACTGAAGCTTTCTTT
CDR3 protein: CASSPQQGRNTEAFF

clone size: -
D gene: TRBD1
J gene: TRBJ1-1
V gene: TRBV5-4
CDR3 DNA: TGTGCCAGCAGCTCAATGCAGGGGGTAAACACTGAAGCTTTCTTT
CDR3 protein: CASSSMQGVNTEAFF

clone size: -
D gene: TRBD1
J gene: TRBJ2-1
V gene: TRBV12-3/TRBV12-4
CDR3 DNA: TGTGCCAGCAGTAGACCGGACAGGTGGACCAATGAGCAGTTCTTC
CDR3 protein: CASSRPDRWTNEQFF

clone size: few
D gene: TRBD1
J gene: TRBJ1-2
V gene: TRBV10-3
CDR3 DNA: TGTGCCATCAGCAGGGACAGGGCAAACTATGGCTACACCTTC
CDR3 protein: CAISRDRANYGYTF

clone size: -
D gene: -
J gene: TRBJ2-1
V gene: TRBV7-6
CDR3 DNA: TGTGCCACCGCCTGCTACAGGGAGAATGAGCAGTTCTTC
CDR3 protein: CATACYRENEQFF

clone size: -
D gene: TRBD1
J gene: TRBJ1-5
V gene: TRBV7-2
CDR3 DNA: TGTGCCAGCAGCACGGGACAGGTGAAACAGCCCCAGCATTTT
CDR3 protein: CASSTGQVKQPQHF

clone size: few
D gene: TRBD2
J gene: TRBJ2-3
V gene: TRBV12-3/TRBV12-4
CDR3 DNA: TGTGCCAGCAGTTTAAGTAGGGGGGGACTAGCAGAAGATACGCAGTATTTT
CDR3 protein: CASSLSRGGLAEDTQYF

clone size: -
D gene: -
J gene: TRBJ2-1
V gene: TRBV5-1
CDR3 DNA: TGCGCCAGCAGCTTGAGTGTGGTACAGGGAGATGAGCAGTTCTTC
CDR3 protein: CASSLSVVQGDEQFF

clone size: -
D gene: TRBD1
J gene: TRBJ1-2
V gene: TRBV5-6
CDR3 DNA: TGTGCCAGCAGCCTCTTCGACAGGGACGGTGGCTACACCTTC
CDR3 protein: CASSLFDRDGGYTF

clone size: -
D gene: TRBD1
J gene: TRBJ2-1
V gene: TRBV13
CDR3 DNA: TGTGCCAGCAGCTTAGGCCCTACGGGACAGAACAATGAGCAGTTCTTC
CDR3 protein: CASSLGPTGQNNEQFF

clone size: -
D gene: TRBD1
J gene: TRBJ1-5
V gene: TRBV6-6
CDR3 DNA: TGTGCCAGCAGCCCGGGACAGACCCATAGCAATCAGCCCCAGCATTTT
CDR3 protein: CASSPGQTHSNQPQHF

clone size: many
D gene: TRBD1
J gene: TRBJ1-2
V gene: TRBV7-8
CDR3 DNA: TGTGCCAGCAGCTTAGAAAGGACAGGCCTTGGCTACACCTTC
CDR3 protein: CASSLERTGLGYTF

clone size: -
D gene: -
J gene: TRBJ1-2
V gene: TRBV2
CDR3 DNA: TGTGCCAGCAGCCCGGACGGGGCGGGCTATGGCTACACCTTC
CDR3 protein: CASSPDGAGYGYTF

clone size: many
D gene: -
J gene: TRBJ1-4
V gene: TRBV7-2
CDR3 DNA: TGTGCCAGCAGCTTATACGGCCAGGGGAATGAAAAACTGTTTTTT
CDR3 protein: CASSLYGQGNEKLFF

clone size: few
D gene: -
J gene: TRBJ1-1
V gene: TRBV19
CDR3 DNA: TGTGCCAGTAGTCTGGGGGCGTACGGCACTGAAGCTTTCTTT
CDR3 protein: CASSLGAYGTEAFF

clone size: -
D gene: -
J gene: TRBJ1-2
V gene: TRBV6-1
CDR3 DNA: TGTGCCAGCTCGAGTAAAGGCTATGGCTACACCTTC
CDR3 protein: CASSSKGYGYTF

clone size: few
D gene: TRBD2
J gene: TRBJ2-1
V gene: TRBV7-2
CDR3 DNA: TGTGCCAGCAGCTTATCACGGGAGGGCCAGAATGAGCAGTTCTTC
CDR3 protein: CASSLSREGQNEQFF

clone size: -
D gene: TRBD2
J gene: TRBJ2-7
V gene: TRBV6-2/TRBV6-3
CDR3 DNA: TGTGCCAGCAGTCCAGAGCGGGGAGTATGGGACGAGCAGTACTTC
CDR3 protein: CASSPERGVWDEQYF

clone size: many
D gene: -
J gene: TRBJ2-5
V gene: TRBV7-8
CDR3 DNA: TGTGCCAGCAGCCAAAGGCGACACCTCCAAGAGACCCAGTACTTC
CDR3 protein: CASSQRRHLQETQYF